This TCR beta chain was documented in a study of blood T cell repertoires in COVID-19. The table came from immunoSEQ multiplex PCR; TCRdb's copy has only in-frame clones and leaves some out. Among around 200,000 clones, about 81% were seen once, and the ten largest hold about a tenth. This CDR3 has 15 residues. In germline, CDR1 is SQVTM, CDR2 ANQGSEA. V dropped 4 bases and J dropped 0 bases, with 15 bases sitting between them. The chain combines TRBV29-1 with TRBJ1-1, with a possible D match to TRBD1 (5 bases). The receptor comes from a man aged 35 to 55 who had recovered from COVID-19. Sequencing was performed on PBMCs or T cells enriched from blood (not recorded which). In DNA, the CDR3 is TGCAGCGTTGCAGGTCCGAAAGGGGTGAACACTGAAGCTTTCTTT. Protein sequence: CSVAGPKGVNTEAFF.